These 3 T cell receptor beta chains share one sample of origin, sequenced in a study of control samples from healthy donors and cancer patients. Only in-frame clones appear in the TCRdb table, and some are missing; sequencing was by immunoSEQ multiplex PCR. The sample records 100,000 to 120,000 clones, roughly 80% being singletons. The sample was blood. These TCRs come from a woman between 50 and 59 years old in good health.

The V and J genes are TRBV11-2 and TRBJ1-4; D unresolved. There are 14 residues in the CDR3. The V gene lost 1 base and the J gene lost 5 bases, with 8 bases spanning the gap. Germline values: CDR1 SGHAT, CDR2 FQNNGV. This chain's CDR3 is CASSLVLGNEKLFF. CDR3 DNA sequence: TGTGCCAGCAGCTTAGTACTGGGAAATGAAAAACTGTTTTTT.

The chain joins TRBV27 to TRBJ2-2; possibly TRBD2 for D (5 bases). Trimming shortened V by 2 bases and J by 2 bases, and 6 bases separated the two germline ends. The CDR3 consists of 14 residues. Germline V gene lookup returns CDR1 MNHEY and CDR2 SMNVEV (reference sequence). Here the CDR3 DNA reads TGTGCCAGCAGTTTAAGCGGCAACACCGGGGAGCTGTTTTTT. It translates to CASSLSGNTGELFF.

This chain connects TRBV27 to TRBJ2-6; 8 bases are a match to TRBD1. The CDR3 length is 16 residues. Germline values: CDR1 MNHEY, CDR2 SMNVEV (reference sequence). The trim removed 6 bases at V and 0 bases at J, leaving 4 bases unmatched. CDR3 protein: CASRTGDNSGANVLTF. The DNA of the CDR3 is TGTGCCAGCAGGACAGGGGACAACTCTGGGGCCAACGTCCTGACTTTC.